The entry that follows covers one T cell receptor (beta chain) sequence. The sample is drawn from a study of cytomegalovirus exposure and HLA in healthy donors. The CDR3 loop spans 13 amino acids. Germline V gene lookup returns CDR1 MDHEN and CDR2 SYDVKM. Trimming removed 7 bases at V and 7 bases at J, with 16 bases between. The PCR had 60 Vbeta and 13 Jbeta primers. Sequencing was performed with immunoSEQ multiplex PCR; in TCRdb, only in-frame clones are kept and a portion is missing. The data contain 150,000 to 200,000 clones, roughly 80% of them singletons. The TCR sequence derives from a male donor in good health and CMV-seronegative. The chain has TRBV28 and TRBJ1-2; tentatively, D is TRBD1 (6 bases). Specimen: PBMCs. CDR3 region: CASTLGDIPGYTF. CDR3 nucleotides: TGTGCCAGCACCCTGGGGGACATTCCTGGCTACACCTTC.